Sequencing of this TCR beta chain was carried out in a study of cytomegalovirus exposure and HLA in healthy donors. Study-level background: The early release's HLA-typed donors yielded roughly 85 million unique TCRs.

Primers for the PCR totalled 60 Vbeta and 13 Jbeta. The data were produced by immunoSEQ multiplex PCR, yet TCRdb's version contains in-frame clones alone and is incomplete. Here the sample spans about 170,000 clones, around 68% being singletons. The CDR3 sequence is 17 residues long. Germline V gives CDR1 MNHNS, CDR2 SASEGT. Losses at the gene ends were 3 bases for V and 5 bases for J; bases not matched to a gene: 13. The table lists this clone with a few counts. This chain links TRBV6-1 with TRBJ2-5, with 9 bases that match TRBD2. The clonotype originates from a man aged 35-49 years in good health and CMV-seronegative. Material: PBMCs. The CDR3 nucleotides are TGTGCCAGCAGTGATATTGGCGGGAGGGCCTCCGGGGAGACCCAGTACTTC. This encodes CASSDIGGRASGETQYF.